A single sample is the source of the 4 T cell receptor beta chains below, sequenced in a study of cytomegalovirus exposure and HLA in healthy donors. 60 Vbeta and 13 Jbeta primers were used in PCR. The repertoire was sequenced with immunoSEQ multiplex PCR; TCRdb's copy has only in-frame clones and lacks some. The sample shows around 72,000 clones, 65% to 70% of them seen only once. Sequencing was carried out using PBMCs. Receptors originate from a man aged 35-49 years in good health and CMV-seropositive.

This chain uses TRBV29-1 with TRBJ2-1, with 7 bases that match TRBD2. Germline assignment: CDR1 SQVTM and CDR2 ANQGSEA. The CDR3 length is 14 residues. The trim removed 7 bases at V and 0 bases at J, leaving 6 bases unmatched. The CDR3 bases are TGCAGCGCCGATCGGGGGGACTCCTACAATGAGCAGTTCTTC. It yields the protein CSADRGDSYNEQFF.

CDR3 coding DNA: TGCAGCGTCCCATCGGCGGGGGATTCCTACGAGCAGTACTTC. Translated, it gives CSVPSAGDSYEQYF. The rearrangement links TRBV29-1 to TRBJ2-7; 7 bases align to TRBD2. V trimming: 6 bases; J trimming: 1 base; junction bases outside the gene matches: 9. Germline V CDR1 and CDR2: SQVTM, ANQGSEA. The CDR3 runs 14 residues.

This clone has only one observation. The rearrangement uses TRBV10-2 and TRBJ2-3, with D perhaps TRBD1 (5 bases). The CDR3 consists of 14 residues. Trimming left V 0 bases short and J 6 bases short, with 10 bases between. In germline, CDR1 is WSHSY, CDR2 SAAADI. CDR3 loop: CASSESGRGDTQYF. CDR3 sequence (DNA): TGCGCCAGCAGTGAGTCCGGTAGGGGCGATACGCAGTATTTT.

This clone occurred once. The rearrangement uses TRBV6-1 and TRBJ1-3, with no clear D. The CDR3 runs to 12 residues. V gave up 8 bases and J gave up 7 bases, with 12 bases separating them. Germline CDR1 MNHNS, CDR2 SASEGT. The chain's CDR3 is CASRVMGNTIYF. As DNA, the CDR3 is TGTGCCAGCCGAGTGATGGGCAACACCATATATTTT.